The 4 T cell receptor beta chains given below trace back to one sample, sequenced in a study of Ad26.COV2.S vaccination and SARS-CoV-2 variants. The treatment was: approximately 18 received Ad26.COV2.S at low or high dose, single or two shots; 5 received placebo; per-sample allocation not given. The study sampled participants on day 63 after the first vaccine or placebo injection. TCRdb's table, derived via immunoSEQ multiplex PCR, lists solely in-frame clones and lacks some. The table has some 480,000 clones, roughly 87% seen once; the top ten hold over 10%. The material was peripheral blood, obtained in a trial of Ad26.COV2.S vaccine versus placebo. These receptors came from a person aged 18 to 65 who received the Ad26.COV2.S COVID-19 vaccine or a placebo.

The chain combines TRBV2 with TRBJ2-5; TRBD1 aligns across 7 bases. In germline, CDR1 is SNHLY, CDR2 FYNNEI. V shed 2 bases, J shed 5 bases, and the junction held 5 bases outside the gene matches. The CDR3 is 14 residues long. The chain's CDR3 is CASSERGQAETQYF. CDR3 nucleotides: TGTGCCAGCAGTGAAAGAGGACAGGCCGAGACCCAGTACTTC. Full variable domain (remainder filled in from reference TRBV2 and TRBJ2-5): EPEVTQTPSHQVTQMGQEVILRCVPISNHLYFYWYRQILGQKVEFLVSFYNNEISEKSEIFDDQFSVERPDGSNFTLKIRSTKLEDSAMYFCASSERGQAETQYFGPGTRLLVL.

This rearrangement joins TRBV18 to TRBJ1-4, with D unclear. V lost 4 bases and J lost 7, with 16 bases in between. Germline assignment: CDR1 KGHSH and CDR2 LQKENI. The CDR3 runs to 15 residues. In nucleotides, the CDR3 is TGTGCCAGCTCACTGGAGGTCAGCACAATTGAAAAACTGTTTTTT. Translating it yields CASSLEVSTIEKLFF.

This chain uses TRBV6-5 with TRBJ2-7, with 8 bases identical to TRBD1. From germline, CDR1 is MNHEY and CDR2 SVGAGI. CDR3 size: 14 residues. J was trimmed by 1 base and V by 8 bases; bases with no gene match: 7. Here the CDR3 DNA reads TGTGCCAGCGTCTCAGGGGGCAGTTCCTACGAGCAGTACTTC. It yields the protein CASVSGGSSYEQYF.

This sequence joins TRBV19 and TRBJ2-4; TRBD2 aligns across 7 bases. This CDR3 is built from 16 residues. Per the germline V gene, CDR1 is LNHDA and CDR2 is SQIVND (reference sequence). Trimming removed 1 base from V and 7 bases from J; junction bases left unmatched: 10. CDR3 amino acids: CASSIGGAGRGNIQYF. The CDR3 DNA is TGTGCCAGTAGTATAGGTGGAGCGGGACGAGGGAACATTCAGTACTTC.